Listed below are T cell receptor beta chains from one sample, sequenced in a study of T cell repertoires in cytomegalovirus infection. From the reads, TCRdb called clonotypes with MiXCR, one entry per CDR3 protein. Counted here are fewer than 350,000 distinct CDR3 sequences, roughly a sixth occurring once; the ten biggest clones make up approximately 12%. The sample comprised PBMCs. These receptors were obtained from a human donor in good health (CMV status not recorded). Some clones in this sample may be carry-over from other donors' samples. Both conserved end residues are part of each CDR3. The order of the fields is D gene, V gene, J gene, CDR3 protein. The D gene is left open where the match is weak.

D gene: TRBD2
V gene: TRBV20-1
J gene: TRBJ2-5
CDR3 protein: CSARPGTSGETQYF

D gene: -
V gene: TRBV12-3/TRBV12-4
J gene: TRBJ1-5
CDR3 protein: CASSFVGGNQPQHF

D gene: -
V gene: TRBV7-2
J gene: TRBJ2-3
CDR3 protein: CASSLVMRFADTQYF

D gene: -
V gene: TRBV5-1
J gene: TRBJ2-1
CDR3 protein: CASSSQEEQFF

D gene: TRBD1
V gene: TRBV6-2/TRBV6-3
J gene: TRBJ2-1
CDR3 protein: CASSRPGQGWSNEQFF

D gene: -
V gene: TRBV28
J gene: TRBJ1-1
CDR3 protein: CASSTPGVNTEAFF

D gene: TRBD1
V gene: TRBV28
J gene: TRBJ1-5
CDR3 protein: CASSSGTGEQPQHF

D gene: -
V gene: TRBV7-9
J gene: TRBJ1-2
CDR3 protein: CASSQRDRNANYGYTF

D gene: -
V gene: TRBV15
J gene: TRBJ1-2
CDR3 protein: CATSRQATLNYGYTF

D gene: -
V gene: TRBV18
J gene: TRBJ1-2
CDR3 protein: CASSSYQRQVARYGYTF

D gene: TRBD1
V gene: TRBV19
J gene: TRBJ2-1
CDR3 protein: CASSIRGQGAGGEQFF

D gene: -
V gene: TRBV7-2
J gene: TRBJ1-1
CDR3 protein: CASSSLRGTAEAFF

D gene: TRBD2
V gene: TRBV10-3
J gene: TRBJ2-5
CDR3 protein: CAISELGVGGEETQYF

D gene: -
V gene: TRBV6-5
J gene: TRBJ2-1
CDR3 protein: CASSYPDREAYNEQFF

D gene: -
V gene: TRBV7-8
J gene: TRBJ1-6
CDR3 protein: CASSLVVNPNSPLHF

D gene: -
V gene: TRBV7-9
J gene: TRBJ2-1
CDR3 protein: CASSYLPYNEQFF

D gene: -
V gene: TRBV7-2
J gene: TRBJ1-2
CDR3 protein: CASSSTRGGYTF

D gene: -
V gene: TRBV27
J gene: TRBJ1-2
CDR3 protein: CASSSHPGDNYGYTF

D gene: TRBD2
V gene: TRBV11-2
J gene: TRBJ2-1
CDR3 protein: CASSLSGGYNEQFF

D gene: -
V gene: TRBV10-3
J gene: TRBJ1-1
CDR3 protein: CAISTGSDGNTEAFF

D gene: -
V gene: TRBV27
J gene: TRBJ2-1
CDR3 protein: CASSKGGEQFF

D gene: -
V gene: TRBV7-8
J gene: TRBJ2-5
CDR3 protein: CASSPSARGTQYF

D gene: -
V gene: TRBV4-1
J gene: TRBJ2-2
CDR3 protein: CASSRDFVNTGELFF

D gene: -
V gene: TRBV4-1
J gene: TRBJ2-5
CDR3 protein: CASSQVGATETQYF

D gene: -
V gene: TRBV28
J gene: TRBJ1-4
CDR3 protein: CASSPRWTKGGTNEKLFF

D gene: -
V gene: TRBV6-1
J gene: TRBJ2-1
CDR3 protein: CASSDLPPYNEQFF

D gene: TRBD1
V gene: TRBV5-1
J gene: TRBJ1-1
CDR3 protein: CASSSQTGGGVAFF